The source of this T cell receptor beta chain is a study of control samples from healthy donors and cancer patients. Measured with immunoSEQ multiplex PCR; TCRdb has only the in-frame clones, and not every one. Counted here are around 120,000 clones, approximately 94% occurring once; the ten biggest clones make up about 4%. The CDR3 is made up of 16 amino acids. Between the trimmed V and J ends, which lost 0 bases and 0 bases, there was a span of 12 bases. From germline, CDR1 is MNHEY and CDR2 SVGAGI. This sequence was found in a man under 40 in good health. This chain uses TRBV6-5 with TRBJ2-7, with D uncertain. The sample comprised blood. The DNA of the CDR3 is TGTGCCAGCAGTTACTCGAGACCCCATACCTCCTACGAGCAGTACTTC. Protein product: CASSYSRPHTSYEQYF.